Below, 18 T cell receptor beta chains from the same sample are listed, as sequenced in a study of blood T cells in healthy people across ages. A sample-barcoded 5' primer and a J-beta primer mix were used in a second PCR of about 6 to 12 cycles. TCRdb itself ran the 5' RACE reads through MiXCR, one entry per CDR3 protein. In the table there are just under 750,000 distinct CDR3 sequences, 22% of which are singletons. Sequences were obtained from blood. All receptors derive from a man aged 70 or older in good health.

There are a few counts of this clonotype. This rearrangement joins TRBV11-2 to TRBJ2-7; TRBD2 matches 11 bases. Germline CDR1 SGHAT, CDR2 FQNNGV. Trimming removed 2 bases from V and 7 bases from J; junction bases left unmatched: 16. The CDR3 is made up of 18 amino acids. The CDR3 nucleotides read TGTGCCAGCAGCTTACAACTAGCGGGGGCCACCTCGCAGCTAGAGCAGTACTTC. This encodes CASSLQLAGATSQLEQYF.

There are a few counts of this clonotype. The V gene is TRBV20-1, the J gene TRBJ2-3; D gene uncertain. The CDR3 is 12 amino acids. CDR1 is DFQATT and CDR2 is SNEGSKA in the germline V gene (reference sequence). Trimming cost V 6 bases and J 4 bases, with 11 bases left between them. CDR3 sequence (DNA): TGCAGTGCCCCCTGGCGTGCAGATACGCAGTATTTT. Its translation is CSAPWRADTQYF.

This clonotype has just a few counts. The chain has TRBV7-2 and TRBJ2-3; 11 positions agree with TRBD2. Per the germline V gene, CDR1 is SGHTA and CDR2 is FQGNSA. The CDR3 spans 17 residues. V dropped 4 bases and J dropped 3; count of bases not matched to a gene: 9. The CDR3 DNA follows: TGTGCCAGCAGCTCCCCGCGGGGGACTAGCGGTACAGATACGCAGTATTTT. It is translated as CASSSPRGTSGTDTQYF. The full variable domain, completed using reference TRBV7-2 and TRBJ2-3, is GAGVSQSPSNKVTEKGKDVELRCDPISGHTALYWYRQSLGQGLEFLIYFQGNSAPDKSGLPSDRFSAERTGGSVSTLTIQRTQQEDSAVYLCASSSPRGTSGTDTQYFGPGTRLTVL.

The chain combines TRBV7-9 with TRBJ2-6; no clear D gene. The germline V and J ends were trimmed by 3 bases and 2 bases, with 8 bases remaining between them. Germline V CDR1 and CDR2: SEHNR, FQNEAQ (reference sequence). This CDR3 is 15 amino acids long. The CDR3 loop is CASSFTPTGANVLTF. The DNA for the CDR3 is TGTGCCAGCAGCTTTACACCTACTGGGGCCAACGTCCTGACTTTC.

As DNA, the CDR3 is TGTGCCAGCAGTTCATGGGGCAGGGGGAATTCACCCCTCCACTTT. Its translation is CASSSWGRGNSPLHF. The chain combines TRBV6-5 with TRBJ1-6, with 7 bases that match TRBD1. This CDR3 is built from 15 residues. The V gene's germline CDR1 is MNHEY and CDR2 SVGAGI. Unmatched junction bases numbered 7, after V lost 4 bases and J lost 7 bases.

This clonotype was observed a few times. J is TRBJ1-3 and V is TRBV3-1; D unresolved. CDR1 and CDR2 from the germline V gene are LGHDT and YNNKEL (reference sequence). This CDR3 has 16 residues. Trimming stripped 3 bases from V and 0 bases from J, with 12 bases between. In DNA, the CDR3 is TGTGCCAGCAGCCAGCGACATATGCTCTCTGGAAACACCATATATTTT. It is translated as CASSQRHMLSGNTIYF.

The V and J genes are TRBV10-3 and TRBJ1-1; no clear D. Germline assignment: CDR1 ENHRY and CDR2 SYGVKD. The CDR3 spans 12 residues. V dropped 3 bases and J dropped 2 bases, with 4 bases sitting between them. The CDR3 reads CAISEYNTEAFF. For the CDR3, the DNA is TGTGCCATCAGTGAATATAACACTGAAGCTTTCTTT.

Comments on this clonotype: This CDR3 fails to terminate in the conserved phenylalanine or tryptophan, so it likely reflects a read error. No DNA is shown, since the ends of the CDR3 on it are uncertain; the CDR3 is the one TCRdb lists. The rearrangement uses TRBV5-1 and TRBJ2-5; TRBD2 is the table's D call, not checked against the DNA. The CDR3 is 20 residues long, ends included. Looked up from germline, CDR1 is SGHRS and CDR2 is YFSETQ. The CDR3 reads CASSLLPGLAGSSGNYEQCV.

The J gene is TRBJ1-2, the V gene TRBV27; the D is unclear. CDR1 and CDR2 (germline): MNHEY, SMNVEV (reference sequence). V lost 2 bases to trimming and J lost 7 bases, with 17 bases between them. The CDR3 totals 15 residues. CDR3 loop: CASSLLGGERSGYTF. DNA for the CDR3: TGTGCCAGCAGTTTACTTGGTGGGGAAAGGAGTGGCTACACCTTC.

The chain has TRBV28 and TRBJ2-2; TRBD2 aligns across 16 bases. The junction had 8 bases not matched to a gene; V was cut back by 6 bases and J by 13 bases. The CDR3 totals 15 residues. The germline V gene has CDR1 MDHEN and CDR2 SYDVKM. The DNA for the CDR3 is TGTGCCAGCAGGCCGGGACTAGCGGGGGGGCGGGCGCTGTTTTTT. It yields the protein CASRPGLAGGRALFF.

The chain joins TRBV6-5 to TRBJ2-1; a weak D match, TRBD1 (5 bases). V lost 2 bases to trimming and J lost 2 bases, with 25 bases between them. The CDR3 extends over 20 amino acids. Per germline, CDR1 MNHEY and CDR2 SVGAGI. CDR3 bases: TGTGCCAGCAGTTACAGTAAGTTACAGGCGTGGGGAAGGACCTACAATGAGCAGTTCTTC. Its protein product is CASSYSKLQAWGRTYNEQFF.

The chain carries TRBV27 and TRBJ2-3, with a tentative D call TRBD2 (5 bases). From germline, CDR1 is MNHEY and CDR2 SMNVEV (reference sequence). Deletions cut 2 bases from V and 0 bases from J, with 9 bases between. CDR3 length equals 15 residues. CDR3 sequence (DNA): TGTGCCAGCAGTTTAGGGAGTACTAGCACAGATACGCAGTATTTT. This encodes CASSLGSTSTDTQYF.

This clonotype occurred a few times. The V call is TRBV29-1, the J call TRBJ2-1; no definite D call. The CDR3 spans 11 residues. Germline-derived CDR1 and CDR2 are SQVTM and ANQGSEA. Trimming pared 6 bases from V and 4 bases from J, leaving 7 bases between. CDR3 region: CSVQLYNEQFF. For the CDR3, the DNA is TGCAGCGTCCAACTTTACAATGAGCAGTTCTTC.

This clonotype was found a few times. The chain recombines TRBV6-1 with TRBJ2-4, with 7 bases identical to TRBD1. CDR1 is MNHNS and CDR2 is SASEGT in the germline V gene. This CDR3 has 19 residues. V lost 5 bases to trimming and J lost 1 base; unmatched junction nucleotides: 17. The CDR3 DNA is TGTGCCAGCAGTCGCACCGGGACAGCGCGTCTGTTGGCCAAAAACATTCAGTACTTC. As protein: CASSRTGTARLLAKNIQYF.

This clonotype appeared a single time. V gene TRBV19 combines with J gene TRBJ2-2, with 8 bases lining up with TRBD2. Germline loops: CDR1 LNHDA, CDR2 SQIVND (reference sequence). The ends lost 5 bases at V and 6 bases at J; junction bases unmatched: 11. The CDR3 length is 16 residues. Here the CDR3 DNA reads TGTGCCAGTAGTGGCGGCAGCGGGAGAATGCCCGGGGAGCTGTTTTTT. As protein: CASSGGSGRMPGELFF.

The table lists this clonotype with many counts. This chain links TRBV3-1 with TRBJ2-7, with TRBD1 matching 8 bases. V dropped 5 bases and J dropped 5; count of bases not matched to a gene: 5. This CDR3 comprises 13 residues. The germline CDR1 and CDR2 sequences are LGHDT and YNNKEL (reference sequence). The CDR3 nucleotides read TGTGCCAGCAGCTGGACAGGGCCGAACGAGCAGTACTTC. Translating gives CASSWTGPNEQYF.

This clonotype was detected ten times or more. This chain uses TRBV12-3 or TRBV12-4 with TRBJ1-1; D gene uncertain. V gave up 6 bases and J gave up 4 bases, with 18 bases separating them. The CDR3 has 15 amino acids. CDR3 in amino acids: CASSGKAVRGTEAFF. In DNA, the CDR3 is TGTGCCAGCAGCGGGAAGGCGGTAAGAGGCACTGAAGCTTTCTTT.

This clonotype was detected only once. This CDR3 reads CASSLEVRVNTEAFF. CDR3 coding DNA: TGCGCCAGCAGCTTGGAGGTCAGGGTGAACACTGAAGCTTTCTTT. The genes are TRBV5-1 and TRBJ1-1, with a weak D call TRBD1 (5 bases). Germline V gene data show CDR1 as SGHRS and CDR2 as YFSETQ. V was clipped by 0 bases and J by 0 bases, with 9 bases between them. The CDR3 covers 15 residues.